This T cell receptor (beta chain) emerged from a study of breast tumors, draining lymph nodes, adjacent tissues. Breast cancer patients provided tissue from their axillary draining lymph nodes. TCRdb processed the multiplex PCR reads anew with MiXCR; each CDR3 protein has one entry. The sample includes about 200,000 distinct CDR3 sequences, under 40% of them seen just once. Study-wide results and limits: Tumor and nontumor repertoires were significantly more similar in luminal-like than in basal-like breast cancer. Tumor T cell lymph node origin was a supported hypothesis, not proven. Most tumor T cells seemingly derive from lymph node, then expand in tumor. Tumor TCR diversity was below lymph nodes but above nontumor tissue.

Many counts were recorded for this clonotype. Antigen: not known. The sequenced material came from axillary lymph node tissue. The receptor comes from a female donor with breast cancer. Some clones in this sample may be carry-over from other donors' samples.

The CDR3 loop is CASSLNEETQYF. In DNA, the CDR3 is TGTGCCAGCAGCTTGAACGAAGAGACCCAGTACTTC. The V gene is TRBV7-2, the J gene TRBJ2-5; D is uncertain. CDR1 and CDR2 (germline): SGHTA, FQGNSA. V shed 3 bases and J shed 3 bases, with 5 bases lying between them. There are 12 residues in the CDR3.